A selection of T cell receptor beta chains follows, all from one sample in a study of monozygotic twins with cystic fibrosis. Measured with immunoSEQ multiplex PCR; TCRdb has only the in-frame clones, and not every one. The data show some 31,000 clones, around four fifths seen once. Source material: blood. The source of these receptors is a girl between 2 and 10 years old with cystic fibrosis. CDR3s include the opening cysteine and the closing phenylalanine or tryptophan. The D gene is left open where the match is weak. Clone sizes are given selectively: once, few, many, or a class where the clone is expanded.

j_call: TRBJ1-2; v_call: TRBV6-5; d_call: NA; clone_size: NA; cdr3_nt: TGTGCCAGCAGTTACGGGGGGCAAGGCTATGGCTACACCTTC; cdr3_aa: CASSYGGQGYGYTF
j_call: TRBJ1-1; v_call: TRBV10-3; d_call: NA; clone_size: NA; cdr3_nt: TGTGCCATCAGGGACAGTATGAACACTGAAGCTTTCTTT; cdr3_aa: CAIRDSMNTEAFF
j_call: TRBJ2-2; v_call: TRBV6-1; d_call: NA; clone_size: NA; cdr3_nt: TGTGCCAGCAAAAAACAGGGTTTACGCACCGGGGAGCTGTTTTTT; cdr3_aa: CASKKQGLRTGELFF
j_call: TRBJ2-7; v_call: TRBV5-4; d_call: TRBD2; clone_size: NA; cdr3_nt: TGTGCCAGCAGCTCAGGGACTAGCGGGAGAAGCTACGAGCAGTACTTC; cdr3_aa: CASSSGTSGRSYEQYF
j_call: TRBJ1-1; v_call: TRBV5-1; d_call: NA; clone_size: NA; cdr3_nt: TGCGCCAGCAGCTGGGGGACCCAAGAAGCTTTCTTT; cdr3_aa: CASSWGTQEAFF
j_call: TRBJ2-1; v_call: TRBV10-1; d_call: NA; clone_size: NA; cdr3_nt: TGCGCCAGCAGTCGAACAGTCCGCGCTGAGCAGTTCTTC; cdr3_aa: CASSRTVRAEQFF
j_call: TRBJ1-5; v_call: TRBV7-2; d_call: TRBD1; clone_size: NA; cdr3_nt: TGTGCCAGCAGCCAGGACAGGGAACAGCCCCAGCATTTT; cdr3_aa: CASSQDREQPQHF
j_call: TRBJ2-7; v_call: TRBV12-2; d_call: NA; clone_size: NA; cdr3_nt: TGTGCAAGTCTGGGACTGACCTACGAGCAGTACTTC; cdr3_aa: CASLGLTYEQYF
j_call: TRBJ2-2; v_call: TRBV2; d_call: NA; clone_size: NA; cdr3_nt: TGTGCCAGCAGTGAAGGGTCGAGTTTTTGGGGGATGAACACCGGGGAGCTGTTTTTT; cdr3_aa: CASSEGSSFWGMNTGELFF
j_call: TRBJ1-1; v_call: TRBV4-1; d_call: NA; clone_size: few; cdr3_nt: TGCGCCAGCAGCCAAGAACCGGCCAACACTGAAGCTTTCTTT; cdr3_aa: CASSQEPANTEAFF
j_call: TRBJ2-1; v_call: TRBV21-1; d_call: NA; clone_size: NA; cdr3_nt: TGTGCCAGCAGCTACAATGAGCAGTTCTTC; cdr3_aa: CASSYNEQFF
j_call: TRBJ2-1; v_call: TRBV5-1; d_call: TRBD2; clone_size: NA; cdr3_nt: TGCGCCAGCAGCTCAGGGACTAGCGGAAACAATGAGCAGTTCTTC; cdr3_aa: CASSSGTSGNNEQFF
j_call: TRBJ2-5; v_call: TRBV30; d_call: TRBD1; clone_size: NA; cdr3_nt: TGTGCCTGGAGTGTACGGGGACAGGGACAAGAGACCCAGTACTTC; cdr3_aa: CAWSVRGQGQETQYF
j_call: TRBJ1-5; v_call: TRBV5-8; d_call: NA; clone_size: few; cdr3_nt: TGTGCCAGCAGCCGACGGGACACGAATCAGCCCCAGCATTTT; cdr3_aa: CASSRRDTNQPQHF
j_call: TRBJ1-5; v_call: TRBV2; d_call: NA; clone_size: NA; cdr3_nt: TGTGCCAGCGGGGGGGGCCTGAGCAATCAGCCCCAGCATTTT; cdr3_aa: CASGGGLSNQPQHF
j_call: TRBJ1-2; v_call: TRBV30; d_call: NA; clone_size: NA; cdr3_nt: TGTGCCCAAAACAGGGACCTCGCCTATGGCTACACCTTC; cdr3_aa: CAQNRDLAYGYTF
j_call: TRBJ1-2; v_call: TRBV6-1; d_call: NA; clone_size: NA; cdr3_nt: TGTGCCAGCAGTGAAGCGTACAGCCCTTCCTATGGCTACACCTTC; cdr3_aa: CASSEAYSPSYGYTF
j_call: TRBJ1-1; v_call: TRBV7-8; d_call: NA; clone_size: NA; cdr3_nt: TGTGCCAGCAGCCGCTCCGAGAGCACTGAAGCTTTCTTT; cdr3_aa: CASSRSESTEAFF
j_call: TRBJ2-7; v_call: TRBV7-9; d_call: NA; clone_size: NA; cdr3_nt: TGTGCCAGCAGCTTATTCCCAGGCAACTACGAGCAGTACTTC; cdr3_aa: CASSLFPGNYEQYF
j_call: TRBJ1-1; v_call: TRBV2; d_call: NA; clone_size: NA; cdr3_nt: TGTGCCAGCAGTGTATTTTCGTGGGGGAACACTGAAGCTTTCTTT; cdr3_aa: CASSVFSWGNTEAFF
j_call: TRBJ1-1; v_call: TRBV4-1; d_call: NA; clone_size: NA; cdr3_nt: TGCGCCAGCAGGCCCGGTTTGGAGAACACTGAAGCTTTCTTT; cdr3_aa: CASRPGLENTEAFF
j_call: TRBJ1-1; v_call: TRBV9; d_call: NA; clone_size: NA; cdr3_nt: TGTGCCAGCGGAGGTCAGGGCACTGAAGCTTTCTTT; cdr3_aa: CASGGQGTEAFF
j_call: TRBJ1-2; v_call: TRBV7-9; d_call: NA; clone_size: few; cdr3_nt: TGTGCCAGCAACGGATTTTTTACAGGGTCTGGCTACACCTTC; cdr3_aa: CASNGFFTGSGYTF
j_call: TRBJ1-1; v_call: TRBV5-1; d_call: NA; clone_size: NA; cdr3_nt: TGCGCCAGCAGCTTAGACACTGAAGCTTTCTTT; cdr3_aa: CASSLDTEAFF
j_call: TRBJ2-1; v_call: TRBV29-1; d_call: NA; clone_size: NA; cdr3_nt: TGCAGCGTTGAATTCGTGACTAGCTCCTACAATGAGCAGTTCTTC; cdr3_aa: CSVEFVTSSYNEQFF
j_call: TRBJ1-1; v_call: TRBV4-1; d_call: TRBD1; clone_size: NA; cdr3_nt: TGCGCCAGCAGCCGGATGGGGACAGGGCCCACTGAAGCTTTCTTT; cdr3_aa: CASSRMGTGPTEAFF
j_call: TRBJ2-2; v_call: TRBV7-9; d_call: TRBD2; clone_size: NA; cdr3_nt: TGTGCCAGCAGCTTAGCTGAGGGAGGGCCAAACACCGGGGAGCTGTTTTTT; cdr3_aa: CASSLAEGGPNTGELFF
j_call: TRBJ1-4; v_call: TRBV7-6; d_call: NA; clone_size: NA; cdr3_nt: TGTGCCAGCAGCTCGGGGGAAAAACTGTTTTTT; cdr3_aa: CASSSGEKLFF
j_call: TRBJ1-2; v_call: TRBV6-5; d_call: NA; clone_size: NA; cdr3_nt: TGTGCCAGCAGTTACAGGGGTTACGGGCCCTATGGCTACACCTTC; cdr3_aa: CASSYRGYGPYGYTF
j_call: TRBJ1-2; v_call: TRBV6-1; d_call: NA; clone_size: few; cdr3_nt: TGTGCCAGCAGTGCCGGGACCGTCTATGGCTACACCTTC; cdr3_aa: CASSAGTVYGYTF
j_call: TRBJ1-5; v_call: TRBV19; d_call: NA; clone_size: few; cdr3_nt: TGTGCCAGTAGTGCAGGGAGTTATCAGCCCCAGCATTTT; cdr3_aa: CASSAGSYQPQHF
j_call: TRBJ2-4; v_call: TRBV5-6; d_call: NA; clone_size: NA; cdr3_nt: TGTGCCAGCAGTGCGGCCGGAGTCAAAAACATTCAGTACTTC; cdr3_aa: CASSAAGVKNIQYF